This T cell receptor beta chain is from a study of cytomegalovirus exposure and HLA in healthy donors. The study ran its PCR with 60 Vbeta and 13 Jbeta primers. Sequencing was performed with immunoSEQ multiplex PCR; in TCRdb, only in-frame clones are kept and a portion is missing. Among 250,000 to 350,000 clones listed, about 80% were seen once. The V and J ends lost 2 bases and 8 bases respectively, with 16 bases between them. The V gene's germline CDR1 is SGHNT and CDR2 YYREEE (reference sequence). This CDR3 region has 14 residues. Source material: PBMCs. The TCR comes from a girl aged 2-10 years in good health and CMV-seronegative. The V call is TRBV5-4, the J call TRBJ1-2, with D possibly TRBD1 on 6 matching bases. CDR3 DNA sequence: TGTGCCAGCAGCTTAGGGCAGACAGGCCCAGGCTACACCTTC. The encoded protein is CASSLGQTGPGYTF.